The 12 T cell receptor beta chains listed next were all sequenced from one sample in a study of shared clonotypes between healthy human individuals. In the naive CD8 group, cells lacked CD45RO and were positively selected for CCR7, so terminally differentiated effector memory CD45RA+ cells were left out. Produced via immunoSEQ multiplex PCR; TCRdb's table is partial and in-frame only. The sample contains under 2,000,000 clones, about 94% of which appear only once. Sequenced input: naive CD8+ T cells sorted from blood. These receptors all stem from a man aged 18 to 29 in good health.

This clone was detected once. At the DNA level, this CDR3 is encoded by other sequences in the same sample as well. The genes are TRBV4-1 and TRBJ1-5, with D unclear. The ends were cut back, 5 bases at V and 1 base at J, with 6 bases in the middle. CDR3 length: 13 amino acids. Germline CDR1 is MGHRA and CDR2 is YSYEKL. CDR3 region: CASSRVSNQPQHF. DNA of the CDR3: TGCGCCAGCAGCAGGGTAAGCAATCAGCCCCAGCATTTT.

V is TRBV5-4 and J is TRBJ2-1, with D unclear. Germline V gives CDR1 SGHNT, CDR2 YYREEE (reference sequence). The V and J ends lost 0 bases and 0 bases respectively, with 4 bases between them. This CDR3 comprises 14 residues. CDR3 sequence: CASSLAPSYNEQFF. Written as DNA, the CDR3 is TGTGCCAGCAGCTTGGCCCCCTCCTACAATGAGCAGTTCTTC.

V gene TRBV2 combines with J gene TRBJ2-3; 12 nucleotides align to TRBD2. The CDR3 has 18 amino acids. Germline loops: CDR1 SNHLY, CDR2 FYNNEI. Germline trimming cut 6 bases from V and 0 bases from J; bases unmatched to any gene: 10. The CDR3 sequence is CASSVSRTSGASTDTQYF. CDR3 DNA sequence: TGTGCCAGCAGCGTCAGCAGGACTAGCGGGGCTAGCACAGATACGCAGTATTTT.

The chain combines TRBV28 with TRBJ1-5, with 8 bases lining up with TRBD1. The CDR3 runs 15 residues. CDR1 MDHEN and CDR2 SYDVKM come from the germline V gene. The ends lost 6 bases at V and 5 bases at J; junction bases unmatched: 9. The CDR3 coding sequence is TGTGCCAGCAGCCCGACAGGGGTAAAGCATCAGCCCCAGCATTTT. Amino acids: CASSPTGVKHQPQHF.

The chain links TRBV2 to TRBJ2-1, with 15 bases aligning to TRBD2. This CDR3 spans 17 amino acids. V shed 7 bases, J shed 2 bases, and the junction held 6 bases outside the gene matches. CDR1 and CDR2 from the germline V gene are SNHLY and FYNNEI. The CDR3 coding sequence is TGTGCCAGCAAAGGACTAGCGGGGGGGATTGCCTACAATGAGCAGTTCTTC. The encoded protein is CASKGLAGGIAYNEQFF.

The J gene is TRBJ2-7, the V gene TRBV27; the match to TRBD2 covers 7 bases. Germline assignment: CDR1 MNHEY and CDR2 SMNVEV (reference sequence). The CDR3 has 13 residues. After removal of 10 bases from V and 2 bases from J, the junction contained 8 bases not matched to a gene. CDR3 sequence: CANRDYLTYEQYF. Written as DNA, the CDR3 is TGTGCCAATCGGGACTACCTTACCTACGAGCAGTACTTC.

This clone was found once. Other DNA sequences of this sample code for an identical CDR3. The chain carries TRBV27 and TRBJ2-5; weak D call: TRBD2 (5 bases). This CDR3 is 15 amino acids long. Germline values: CDR1 MNHEY, CDR2 SMNVEV (reference sequence). Trimming shortened V by 0 bases and J by 5 bases, and 13 bases separated the two germline ends. The CDR3 nucleotides are TGTGCCAGCAGTTTATCGGGCGGGCTCGGGGAGACCCAGTACTTC. It encodes CASSLSGGLGETQYF.

The chain has TRBV4-3 and TRBJ1-3; D is ambiguous. The germline V gene encodes CDR1 LGHNA and CDR2 YSLEER. CDR3 size: 16 residues. V shed 4 bases and J shed 0 bases, with 13 bases lying between them. This CDR3 is CASSRGWTISGNTIYF. CDR3 sequence (DNA): TGCGCCAGCAGCCGGGGTTGGACTATCTCTGGAAACACCATATATTTT.

This chain connects TRBV7-9 to TRBJ1-1; D is uncertain. Germline V gene lookup returns CDR1 SEHNR and CDR2 FQNEAQ (reference sequence). This CDR3 is built from 12 residues. V lost 1 base to trimming and J lost 6 bases, with 6 bases between them. Here the CDR3 reads CASSLEVAEAFF. CDR3 sequence (DNA): TGTGCCAGCAGCTTAGAGGTAGCTGAAGCTTTCTTT.

This clone was counted a single time. J is TRBJ1-5 and V is TRBV28; 7 bases align to TRBD1. Trimming cost V 4 bases and J 4 bases; bases outside gene matches: 4. CDR3 length: 14 residues. CDR1 is MDHEN, CDR2 SYDVKM, per germline. CDR3 protein: CASSWGQMNQPQHF. The CDR3 coding sequence is TGTGCCAGCAGTTGGGGACAGATGAATCAGCCCCAGCATTTT.

The chain joins TRBV28 to TRBJ1-2; D remains unclear. The length of the CDR3 is 14 residues. Germline CDR1 is MDHEN and CDR2 is SYDVKM. V dropped 2 bases and J dropped 4 bases, with 11 bases sitting between them. CDR3 DNA sequence: TGTGCCAGCAGTTTAAGGGTAAGAAGCTATGGCTACACCTTC. Protein product: CASSLRVRSYGYTF.

The chain combines TRBV25-1 with TRBJ2-1; D is tentatively TRBD1 or TRBD2 (5 bases each). CDR3 length equals 13 residues. V was shortened by 6 bases and J by 4 bases, with 10 bases between the two germline ends. Per the germline V gene, CDR1 is MGHDK and CDR2 is SYGVNS. The CDR3 is CASSGANYNEQFF. CDR3 DNA: TGTGCCAGCAGCGGGGCCAATTACAATGAGCAGTTCTTC. Full variable domain (missing parts from reference TRBV25-1 and TRBJ2-1): EADIYQTPRYLVIGTGKKITLECSQTMGHDKMYWYQQDPGMELHLIHYSYGVNSTEKGDLSSESTVSRIRTEHFPLTLESARPSHTSQYLCASSGANYNEQFFGPGTRLTVL.